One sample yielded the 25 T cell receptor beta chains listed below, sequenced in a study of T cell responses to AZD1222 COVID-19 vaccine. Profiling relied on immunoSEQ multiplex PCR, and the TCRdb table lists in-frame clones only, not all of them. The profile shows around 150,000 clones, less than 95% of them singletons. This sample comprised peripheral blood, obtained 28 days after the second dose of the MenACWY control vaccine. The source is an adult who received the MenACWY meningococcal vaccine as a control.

DNA for the CDR3: TGTGCCAGCAGCCCCGGGACAGGGTCTAATTCACCCCTCCACTTT. Amino acids: CASSPGTGSNSPLHF. V and J are TRBV27 and TRBJ1-6; the match to TRBD1 covers 9 bases. V lost 6 bases, J lost 6 bases, and 6 bases stayed unmatched. The CDR3 length is 15 residues. Germline CDR1 is MNHEY and CDR2 is SMNVEV (reference sequence).

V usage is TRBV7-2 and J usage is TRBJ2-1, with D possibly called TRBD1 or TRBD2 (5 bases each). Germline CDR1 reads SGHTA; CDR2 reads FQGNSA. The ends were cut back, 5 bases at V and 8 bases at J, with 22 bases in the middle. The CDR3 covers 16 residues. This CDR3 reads CASSPRDGGFRDEQFF. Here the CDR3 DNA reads TGTGCCAGCAGCCCCCGGGACGGAGGATTCAGGGATGAGCAGTTCTTC.

The CDR3 sequence: CASSNEDWEGNEQFF. CDR3 nucleotide sequence: TGTGCCAGCAGCAATGAGGACTGGGAAGGCAATGAGCAGTTCTTC. The chain employs TRBV6-6 and TRBJ2-1; D possibly corresponds to TRBD2 (5 bases). The CDR3 spans 15 residues. Germline assignment: CDR1 MNHNY and CDR2 SVGAGI (reference sequence). V was cut by 6 bases and J by 6 bases, with 18 bases left in between.

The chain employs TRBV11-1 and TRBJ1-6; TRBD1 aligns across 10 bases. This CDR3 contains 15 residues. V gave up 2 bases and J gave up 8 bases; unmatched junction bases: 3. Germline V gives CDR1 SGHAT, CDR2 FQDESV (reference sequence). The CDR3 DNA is TGTGCCAGCAGCTTAAAGGGGACAGGGGATTCACCCCTCCACTTT. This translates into CASSLKGTGDSPLHF.

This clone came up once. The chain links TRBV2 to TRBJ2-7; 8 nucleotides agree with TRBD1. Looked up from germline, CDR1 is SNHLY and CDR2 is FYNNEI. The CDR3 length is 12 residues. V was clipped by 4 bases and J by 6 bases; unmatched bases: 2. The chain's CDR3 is CASSADRGEQYF. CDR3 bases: TGTGCCAGCAGTGCCGACAGGGGCGAGCAGTACTTC.

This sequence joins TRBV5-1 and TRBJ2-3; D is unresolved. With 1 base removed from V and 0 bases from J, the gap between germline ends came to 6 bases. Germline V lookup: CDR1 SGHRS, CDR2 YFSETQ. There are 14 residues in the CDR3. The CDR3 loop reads CASSLTYSTDTQYF. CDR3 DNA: TGCGCCAGCAGCTTGACGTACAGCACAGATACGCAGTATTTT.

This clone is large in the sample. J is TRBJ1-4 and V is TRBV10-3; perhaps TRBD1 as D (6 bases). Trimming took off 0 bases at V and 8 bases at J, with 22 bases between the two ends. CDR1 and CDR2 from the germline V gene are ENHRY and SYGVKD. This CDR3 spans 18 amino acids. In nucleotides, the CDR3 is TGTGCCATCAGTGAGTCGAGGTCGGGGGGGCTGTTGGAGGAAAAACTGTTTTTT. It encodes CAISESRSGGLLEEKLFF.

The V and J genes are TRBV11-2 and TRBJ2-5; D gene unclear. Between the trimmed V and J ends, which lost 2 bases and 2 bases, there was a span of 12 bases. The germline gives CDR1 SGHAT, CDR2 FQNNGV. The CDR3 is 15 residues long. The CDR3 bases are TGTGCCAGCAGCTTACTTCGGGCAAGACAAGAGACCCAGTACTTC. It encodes CASSLLRARQETQYF.

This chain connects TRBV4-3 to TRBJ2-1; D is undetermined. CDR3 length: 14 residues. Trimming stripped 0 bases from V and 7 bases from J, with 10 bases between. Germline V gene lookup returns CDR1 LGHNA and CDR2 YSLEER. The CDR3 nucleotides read TGCGCCAGCAGCCAAGATAACCTCGGGAATGAGCAGTTCTTC. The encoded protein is CASSQDNLGNEQFF.

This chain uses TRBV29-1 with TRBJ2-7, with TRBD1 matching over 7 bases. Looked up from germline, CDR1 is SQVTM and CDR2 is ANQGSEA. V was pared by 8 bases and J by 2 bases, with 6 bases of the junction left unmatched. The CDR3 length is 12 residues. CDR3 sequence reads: CSTLTGTYEQYF. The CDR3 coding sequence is TGCAGCACCTTGACAGGGACCTACGAGCAGTACTTC.

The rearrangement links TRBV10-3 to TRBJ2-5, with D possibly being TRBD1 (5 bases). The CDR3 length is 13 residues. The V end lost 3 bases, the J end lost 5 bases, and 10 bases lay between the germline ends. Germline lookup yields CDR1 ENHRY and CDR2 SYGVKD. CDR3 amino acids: CAISDETEETQYF. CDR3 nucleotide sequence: TGTGCCATCAGTGATGAGACAGAGGAGACCCAGTACTTC.

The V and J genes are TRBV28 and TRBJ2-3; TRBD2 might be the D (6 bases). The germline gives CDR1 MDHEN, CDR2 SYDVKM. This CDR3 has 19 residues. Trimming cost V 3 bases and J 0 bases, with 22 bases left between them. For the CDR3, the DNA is TGTGCCAGCAGTTTGTCTTCCCGCTTCGGCGGGGATAGCACAGATACGCAGTATTTT. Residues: CASSLSSRFGGDSTDTQYF.

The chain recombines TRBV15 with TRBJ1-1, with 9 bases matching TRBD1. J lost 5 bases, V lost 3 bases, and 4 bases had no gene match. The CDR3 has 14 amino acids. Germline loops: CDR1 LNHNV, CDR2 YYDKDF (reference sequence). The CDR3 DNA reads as TGTGCCACCAGCAGGGGGGGACAGGGAACTGAAGCTTTCTTT. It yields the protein CATSRGGQGTEAFF.

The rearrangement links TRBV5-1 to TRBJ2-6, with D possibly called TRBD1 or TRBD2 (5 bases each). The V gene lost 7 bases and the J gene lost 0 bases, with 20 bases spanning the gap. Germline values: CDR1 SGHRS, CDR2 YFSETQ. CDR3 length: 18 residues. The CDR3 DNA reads TGCGCCAGCCTTACCACCGGGACGGGACCCTCTGGGGCCAACGTCCTGACTTTC. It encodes CASLTTGTGPSGANVLTF.

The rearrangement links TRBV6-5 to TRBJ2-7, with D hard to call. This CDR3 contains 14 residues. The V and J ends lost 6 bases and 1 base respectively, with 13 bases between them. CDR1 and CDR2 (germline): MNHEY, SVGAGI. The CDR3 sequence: CASSLGRGSYEQYF. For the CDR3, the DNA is TGTGCCAGCAGCCTTGGAAGAGGATCCTACGAGCAGTACTTC.

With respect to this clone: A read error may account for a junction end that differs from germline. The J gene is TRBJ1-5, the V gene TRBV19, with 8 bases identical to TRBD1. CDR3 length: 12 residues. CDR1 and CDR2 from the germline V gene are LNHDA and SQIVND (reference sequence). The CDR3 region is CATGQGKQPQHF. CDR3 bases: TGTGCCACAGGACAGGGCAAACAGCCCCAGCATTTT.

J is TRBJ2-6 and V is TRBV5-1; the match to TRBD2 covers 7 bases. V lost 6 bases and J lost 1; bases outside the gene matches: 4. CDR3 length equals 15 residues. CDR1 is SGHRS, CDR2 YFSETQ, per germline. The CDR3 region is CASTREGSGANVLTF. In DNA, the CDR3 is TGCGCCAGCACGAGGGAGGGGTCTGGGGCCAACGTCCTGACTTTC.

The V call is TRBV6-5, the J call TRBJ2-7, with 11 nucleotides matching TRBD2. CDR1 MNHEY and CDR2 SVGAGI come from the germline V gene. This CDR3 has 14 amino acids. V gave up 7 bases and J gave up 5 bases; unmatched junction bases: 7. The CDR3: CASKVAGGPDEQYF. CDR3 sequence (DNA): TGTGCCAGCAAGGTAGCGGGAGGGCCGGACGAGCAGTACTTC.

The CDR3 region is CASSHDGRGNEKLFF. Here the CDR3 DNA reads TGTGCCAGCAGTCACGACGGGAGGGGGAATGAAAAACTGTTTTTT. The V and J genes are TRBV6-5 and TRBJ1-4; TRBD1 might be the D (6 bases). The germline V gene has CDR1 MNHEY and CDR2 SVGAGI. The CDR3 is 15 residues long. Between the trimmed V and J ends, which lost 5 bases and 5 bases, there was a span of 15 bases.

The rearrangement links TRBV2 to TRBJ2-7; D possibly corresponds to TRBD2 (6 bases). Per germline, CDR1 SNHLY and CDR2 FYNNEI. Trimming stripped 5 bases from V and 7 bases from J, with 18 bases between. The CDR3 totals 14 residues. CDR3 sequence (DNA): TGTGCCAGCAGTCCAGACACCCGGGACTGGGAGCAGTACTTC. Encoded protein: CASSPDTRDWEQYF.

CDR3 nucleotides: TGCAGCGTACTGACAGGAGGCTCCTACGAGCAGTACTTC. This sequence encodes CSVLTGGSYEQYF. This rearrangement joins TRBV29-1 to TRBJ2-7; possible D gene TRBD1, 6 bases. Between the trimmed V and J ends, which lost 6 bases and 0 bases, there was a span of 12 bases. CDR3 length equals 13 residues. The V gene's germline CDR1 is SQVTM and CDR2 ANQGSEA.

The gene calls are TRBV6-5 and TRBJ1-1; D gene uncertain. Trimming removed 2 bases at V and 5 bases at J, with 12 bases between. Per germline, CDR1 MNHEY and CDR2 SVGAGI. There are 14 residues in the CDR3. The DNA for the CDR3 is TGTGCCAGCAGTTACCGGGCGGCGGGGACTGAAGCTTTCTTT. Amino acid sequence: CASSYRAAGTEAFF.

Written as DNA, the CDR3 is TGTGCCAGCCGACAGGGGGGCTATGGCTACACCTTC. The encoded protein is CASRQGGYGYTF. The V and J genes are TRBV27 and TRBJ1-2, with TRBD1 identical over 9 bases. Germline loops: CDR1 MNHEY, CDR2 SMNVEV (reference sequence). The trim removed 8 bases at V and 4 bases at J, leaving 2 bases unmatched. This CDR3 is 12 amino acids long.

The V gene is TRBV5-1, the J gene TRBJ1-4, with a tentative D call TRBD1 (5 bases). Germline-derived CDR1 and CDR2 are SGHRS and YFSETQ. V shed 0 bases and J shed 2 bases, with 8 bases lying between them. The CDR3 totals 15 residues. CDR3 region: CASSLDRGTNEKLFF. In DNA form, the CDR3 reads TGCGCCAGCAGCTTGGACCGGGGCACTAATGAAAAACTGTTTTTT.

In DNA, the CDR3 is TGTGCCAGCAGGCAAACCCCCCGGCCCCATCCCGCAGATACGCAGTATTTT. This sequence encodes CASRQTPRPHPADTQYF. V and J are TRBV21-1 and TRBJ2-3. TRBV21-1 is termed a pseudogene. The CDR3 consists of 17 residues.